The 3 T cell receptor beta chains below were found in one sample sequenced in a study of OX40 agonist ivuxolimab in advanced cancers. Sequenced by immunoSEQ multiplex PCR; TCRdb stores in-frame clones only, minus some. The sample yields about 69,000 clones, around 83% seen once. The sequences come from CD4+ or CD8+ T cells sorted from blood, collected in a trial of the OX40 agonist ivuxolimab. Receptor source: an adult with an advanced solid tumor such as melanoma, head and neck, liver or kidney cancer.

This chain connects TRBV9 to TRBJ2-7; 8 nucleotides line up with TRBD2. CDR3 length: 16 amino acids. In germline, CDR1 is SGDLS, CDR2 YYNGEE. V dropped 4 bases and J dropped 6; count of bases not matched to a gene: 15. The chain's CDR3 is CASSPRSGRNEGEQYF. In DNA form, the CDR3 reads TGTGCCAGCAGCCCTCGAAGCGGGAGAAATGAGGGCGAGCAGTACTTC.

This clone was observed a handful of times. The chain combines TRBV29-1 with TRBJ1-1; D perhaps matches TRBD1 (6 bases). Germline CDR1 SQVTM, CDR2 ANQGSEA. The CDR3 runs 12 residues. V was trimmed by 7 bases and J by 3 bases, leaving 12 bases between them. DNA of the CDR3: TGCAGCGCTCAGGGGCTGGACACTGAAGCTTTCTTT. Translated, it gives CSAQGLDTEAFF. Supplemented by reference TRBV29-1 and TRBJ1-1, the full variable domain reads SAVISQKPSRDICQRGTSLTIQCQVDSQVTMMFWYRQQPGQSLTLIATANQGSEATYESGFVIDKFPISRPNLTFSTLTVSNMSPEDSSIYLCSAQGLDTEAFFGQGTRLTVV.

The gene calls are TRBV5-1 and TRBJ1-4; 7 bases are a match to TRBD1. The CDR3 loop spans 15 amino acids. After removal of 0 bases from V and 6 bases from J, the junction contained 5 bases not matched to a gene. Germline-derived CDR1 and CDR2 are SGHRS and YFSETQ. The CDR3 DNA reads TGCGCCAGCAGCTTGGCCCAGGGGGGCCATGAAAAACTGTTTTTT. Residues: CASSLAQGGHEKLFF. Supplemented by reference TRBV5-1 and TRBJ1-4, the full variable domain reads KAGVTQTPRYLIKTRGQQVTLSCSPISGHRSVSWYQQTPGQGLQFLFEYFSETQRNKGNFPGRFSGRQFSNSRSEMNVSTLELGDSALYLCASSLAQGGHEKLFFGSGTQLSVL.